This TCR beta chain originates from a study of blood T cell repertoires in COVID-19. Study-level background: COVID-19 samples from acute and convalescent phases originated in the United States, Italy and Spain. Sample material is recorded as cDNA or gDNA derived from T cells, B-cell-depleted T cells, or PBMCs.

V gave up 2 bases and J gave up 4 bases, with 11 bases separating them. Per the germline V gene, CDR1 is SGHVS and CDR2 is FQNEAQ. The CDR3 runs to 14 residues. The authors' processing: Reference gene primer amplification in the assay estimated nucleated cell counts. Libraries were prepared by immunoSEQ multiplex PCR; TCRdb keeps only in-frame clonotypes and omits some of them. From that table come the V and J calls and clone size; the DNA was used to work out D and trimming. Altogether around 200,000 clones are present, more than 75% being singletons, with the ten largest covering 3% to 4%. The sequenced sample was peripheral blood. This chain connects TRBV7-8 to TRBJ1-1; the D gene is possibly TRBD1 (6 bases). The clonotype was recovered from a man in his late teens or twenties with active or convalescent COVID-19. CDR3 region: CASSLPRDITEAFF. The CDR3 DNA reads as TGTGCCAGCAGCTTACCCCGGGACATCACTGAAGCTTTCTTT.